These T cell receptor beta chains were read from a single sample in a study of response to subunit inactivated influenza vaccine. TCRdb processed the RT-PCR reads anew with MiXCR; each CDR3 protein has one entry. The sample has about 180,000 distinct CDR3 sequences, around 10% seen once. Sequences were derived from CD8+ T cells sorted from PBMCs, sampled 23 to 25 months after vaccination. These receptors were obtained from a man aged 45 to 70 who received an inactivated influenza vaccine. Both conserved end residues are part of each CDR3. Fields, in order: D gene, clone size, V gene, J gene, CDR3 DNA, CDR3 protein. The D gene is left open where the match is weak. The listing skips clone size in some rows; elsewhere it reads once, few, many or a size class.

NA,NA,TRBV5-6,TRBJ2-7,TGTGCCAGCAGCTTGGGTCAGGCCTACTATGCCTACGAGCAGTACTTC,CASSLGQAYYAYEQYF
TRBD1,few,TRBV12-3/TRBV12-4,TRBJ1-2,TGTGCCAGCAGTTTAAGGGGACAGGTCGGCGACGGCTACACCTTC,CASSLRGQVGDGYTF
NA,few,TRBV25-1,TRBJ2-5,TGTGCCAGCAGTGAATGGGGCAGGGGAATTCAAGAGACCCAGTACTTC,CASSEWGRGIQETQYF
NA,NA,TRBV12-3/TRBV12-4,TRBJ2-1,TGTGCCAGCAGTTTGCGGTTTGAGCAGTTCTTC,CASSLRFEQFF
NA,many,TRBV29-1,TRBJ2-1,TGCAGCGTCTCCCGGGACTCCCCGGTTGATGAGCAGTTCTTC,CSVSRDSPVDEQFF
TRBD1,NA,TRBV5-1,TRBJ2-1,TGCGCCAGCGGACGGCCGAGGGGGCAAGGTGAGCAGTTCTTC,CASGRPRGQGEQFF
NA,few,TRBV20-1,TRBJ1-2,TGCAGTGCTAGGGCAGTATCTAACTATGGCTACACCTTC,CSARAVSNYGYTF
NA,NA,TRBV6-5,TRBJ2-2,TGTGCCAGCAGTTACACGCCAGCTACCGGGGAGCTGTTTTTT,CASSYTPATGELFF
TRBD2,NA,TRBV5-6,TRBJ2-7,TGTGCCAGCAGCCCCGATAAGAATAGCGGGAGACACTACGAGCAGTACTTC,CASSPDKNSGRHYEQYF
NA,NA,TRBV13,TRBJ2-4,TGTGCCAGCAGCTTGCCGTCCCTTCGAGGCATTCAGTACTTC,CASSLPSLRGIQYF
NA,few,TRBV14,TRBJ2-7,TGTGCCAGCAGCCAAGATTACACGAACTCCTACGAGCAGTACTTC,CASSQDYTNSYEQYF
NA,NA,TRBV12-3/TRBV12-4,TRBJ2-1,TGTGCCAGCAGGCGAACCCCGGAGCAGTTCTTC,CASRRTPEQFF
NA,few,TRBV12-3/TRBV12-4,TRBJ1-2,TGTGCCAGCAGTCCCGGGACCGATGGCTACACCTTC,CASSPGTDGYTF
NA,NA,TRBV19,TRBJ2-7,TGTGCCAGTAGTGTAGACTCCGGCGGCTCCTACGAGCAGTACTTC,CASSVDSGGSYEQYF
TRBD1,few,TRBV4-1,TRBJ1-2,TGCGCCAGCAGCCAAACCGGGACAGCTGCGGCGGAGCTCTATGGCTACACCTTC,CASSQTGTAAAELYGYTF
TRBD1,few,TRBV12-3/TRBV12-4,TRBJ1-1,TGTGCCAGCAAGCAGGGGGGCACTGAAGCTTTCTTT,CASKQGGTEAFF
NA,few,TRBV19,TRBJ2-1,TGTGCCAGTAGCTATGTCTCCTACAATGAGCAGTTCTTC,CASSYVSYNEQFF
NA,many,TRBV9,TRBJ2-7,TGTGCCAGCAGCGCGGCTAGCGATACCTACGAGCAGTACTTC,CASSAASDTYEQYF
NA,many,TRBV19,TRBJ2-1,TGTGCCAGTAGTACCAGGGATGCTAATGAGCAGTTCTTC,CASSTRDANEQFF
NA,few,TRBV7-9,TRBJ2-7,TGTGCCAGTCAAGTAGGAAGCTCCTACGAGCAGTACTTC,CASQVGSSYEQYF
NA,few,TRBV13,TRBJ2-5,TGTGCCAGCAGCTTAGCCTTCCGGGAGACCCAGTACTTC,CASSLAFRETQYF
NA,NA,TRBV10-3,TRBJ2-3,TGTGCCATCAGAGGCGGGATGGTCACAGATACGCAGTATTTT,CAIRGGMVTDTQYF
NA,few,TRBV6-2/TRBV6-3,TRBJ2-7,TGTGCCAGCAGCCTACGCCTACAGGTAATCCCCGAGCAGTACTTC,CASSLRLQVIPEQYF
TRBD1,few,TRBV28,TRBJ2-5,TGTGCCAGCAGTTTCGAGCAGGGGGCGCGGGAGACCCAGTACTTC,CASSFEQGARETQYF
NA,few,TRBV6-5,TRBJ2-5,TGTGCCAGCAGTTACAGGGAGGAAATAGTCCAAGAGACCCAGTACTTC,CASSYREEIVQETQYF
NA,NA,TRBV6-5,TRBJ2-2,TGTGCCAGCAGTTGGGGAGGACTCCACCCCGGGGAGCTGTTTTTT,CASSWGGLHPGELFF
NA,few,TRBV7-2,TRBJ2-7,TGTGCCAGCAGCTTAGCGGCAGGAGACTACGAGCAGTACTTC,CASSLAAGDYEQYF
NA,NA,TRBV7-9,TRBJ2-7,TGTGCCAGCAGCGCGGAGAGTTACGAGCAGTACTTC,CASSAESYEQYF
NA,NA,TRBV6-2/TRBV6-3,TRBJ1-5,TGTGCCAGCTCCTCCGGGGCGAATCTTAATCAGCCCCAGCATTTT,CASSSGANLNQPQHF
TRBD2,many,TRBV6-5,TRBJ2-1,TGTGCCAGCAGTTACATAGCGGGGGTGAAGGGGGAGCAGTTCTTC,CASSYIAGVKGEQFF
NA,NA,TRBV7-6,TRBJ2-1,TGTGCCAGCAGCCCGACACCATCCTACAATGAGCAGTTCTTC,CASSPTPSYNEQFF
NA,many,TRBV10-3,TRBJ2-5,TGTGCCATCAGTGAGAACGGAGGTGGAACCCAGTACTTC,CAISENGGGTQYF
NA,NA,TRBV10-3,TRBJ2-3,TGTGCCATCAGTGAGCAGCCAGCTAGCACAGATACGCAGTATTTT,CAISEQPASTDTQYF
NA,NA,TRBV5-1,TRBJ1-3,TGCGCCAGCAGCCCAGACACCTACTCTGGAAACACCATATATTTT,CASSPDTYSGNTIYF
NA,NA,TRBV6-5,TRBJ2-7,TGTGCCAGCAGTTACTCTGGTAGCGGACCCTCCTACGAGCAGTACTTC,CASSYSGSGPSYEQYF
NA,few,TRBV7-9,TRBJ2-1,TGTGCCAGCAGCCCGACTATTAGCTCCTACAATGAGCAGTTCTTC,CASSPTISSYNEQFF
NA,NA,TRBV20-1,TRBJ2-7,TGCAGTGCCCTCAGCGTCGAAAGCGGCGAGCAGTACTTC,CSALSVESGEQYF
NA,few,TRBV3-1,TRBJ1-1,TGTGCCAGCAGCCCCCCTGGAGAGGGCGAGAACACTGAAGCTTTCTTT,CASSPPGEGENTEAFF
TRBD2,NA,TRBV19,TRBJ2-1,TGTGCCAGTAGCACTCTAGCGGGGGCCTACAATGAGCAGTTCTTC,CASSTLAGAYNEQFF
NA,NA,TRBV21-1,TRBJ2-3,TGTGCCAGCAGCCCAGGGGGGGACCGCACAGATACGCAGTATTTT,CASSPGGDRTDTQYF
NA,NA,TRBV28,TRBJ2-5,TGTGCCAGCAGTTTAGTTGGAGAACAAGAGACCCAGTACTTC,CASSLVGEQETQYF
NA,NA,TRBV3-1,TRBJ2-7,TGTGCCAGCAGCCAAGGAATTAGCTCCTACGAGCAGTACTTC,CASSQGISSYEQYF
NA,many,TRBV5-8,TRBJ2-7,TGTGCCAGCACCCTACGGGGCTCCTACGAGCAGTACTTC,CASTLRGSYEQYF
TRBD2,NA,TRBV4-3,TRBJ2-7,TGCGCCAGCAGCCAAGATTCCGGACTAGCGGGAGTTCAGCAGTACTTC,CASSQDSGLAGVQQYF
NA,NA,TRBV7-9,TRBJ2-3,TGTGCCAGCAGCTCCTGGGCAGAGTCAGATACGCAGTATTTT,CASSSWAESDTQYF
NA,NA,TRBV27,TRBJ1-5,TGTGCCAGCAGTTCCAGGGTTGACCAGCCCCAGCATTTT,CASSSRVDQPQHF
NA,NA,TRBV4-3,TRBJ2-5,TGCGCCAGCAGCCAACTTTCAGGCCAAGAGACCCAGTACTTC,CASSQLSGQETQYF
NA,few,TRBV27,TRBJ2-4,TGTGCCAGCAGTTTTGGCGGGGGCGAAAAAAACATTCAGTACTTC,CASSFGGGEKNIQYF
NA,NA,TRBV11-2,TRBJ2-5,TGTGCCAGCAGCTTAGAGACCGGACCCCAAGAGACCCAGTACTTC,CASSLETGPQETQYF
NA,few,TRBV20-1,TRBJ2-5,TGCAGTGCTAGAATACAAGAGACCCAGTACTTC,CSARIQETQYF
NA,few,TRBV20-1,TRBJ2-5,TGCAGGGGAGCTGGGGCGGAAGAGACCCAGTACTTC,CRGAGAEETQYF